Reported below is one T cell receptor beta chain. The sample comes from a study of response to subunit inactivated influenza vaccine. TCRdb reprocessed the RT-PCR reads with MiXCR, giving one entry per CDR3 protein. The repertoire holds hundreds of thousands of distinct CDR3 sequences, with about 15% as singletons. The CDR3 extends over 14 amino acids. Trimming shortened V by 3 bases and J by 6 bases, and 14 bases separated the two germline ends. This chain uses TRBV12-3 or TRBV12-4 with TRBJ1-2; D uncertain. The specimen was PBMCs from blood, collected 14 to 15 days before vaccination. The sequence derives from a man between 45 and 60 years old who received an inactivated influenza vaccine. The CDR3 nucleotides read TGTGCCAGCAGTTTTTTCCCCAAGATAGATGGCTACACCTTC. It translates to CASSFFPKIDGYTF.